The clone carrying this T cell receptor beta chain came up a few times. Its antigen is unidentified. For the second PCR, which ran for about 7 to 11 cycles, a sample-barcoded 5' primer and a J-beta primer mix were used. TCRdb re-called the 5' RACE reads with MiXCR, one entry per CDR3 protein. Of about 730,000 distinct CDR3 sequences in the sample, roughly 43% are singletons; the top ten hold 20% to 25%. This record belongs to a study of blood T cells in healthy people across ages. Regarding the study as a whole: Versus aged donors, long-lived donors had higher diversity and more naive CD4+ cells. As naive T cell percentage varied, TCR beta diversity correlated strongly with it.

CDR3 length equals 18 residues. Per the germline V gene, CDR1 is MNHNS and CDR2 is SASEGT. V lost 4 bases and J lost 3; bases outside the gene matches: 12. Material: blood. The chain combines TRBV6-1 with TRBJ1-1, with 12 bases aligning to TRBD1. This clonotype was obtained from a woman aged 60-75 years in good health. In DNA, the CDR3 is TGTGCCAGCAGTGTCGATTCCGGGACAGGGGGCGCGGACACTGAAGCTTTCTTT. Its translation: CASSVDSGTGGADTEAFF.